This T cell receptor (beta chain) derives from a study of shared clonotypes between healthy human individuals. Background on the study: A few men and a couple of women, aged 18 to 49, were donors.

This CDR3 region has 15 residues. Trimming shortened V by 1 base and J by 6 bases, and 13 bases separated the two germline ends. Per germline, CDR1 MDHEN and CDR2 SYDVKM. In the study's own analysis: Junction-only sequences produced by ImmunoSEQ had no quality scores, so filtering differed. Sequenced by immunoSEQ multiplex PCR; TCRdb stores in-frame clones only, minus some. The DNA was the basis for D and trimming; V, J and clone size are from that table. In the table there are approximately 2.3 million clones, just over 90% of which are singletons. Memory CD4+ cells were the fraction left after CD45RA+ naive selection.

The source material was naive CD4+ T cells from PBMCs. Subset specified: CD45RA+ positively selected. This clonotype originated in a man between 18 and 29 years old in good health. Some clones in this sample may be carry-over from other donors' samples. The chain couples TRBV28 to TRBJ2-1; D is perhaps TRBD1 (5 bases). The CDR3 sequence: CASSLLGPHGNEQFF. In DNA form, the CDR3 reads TGTGCCAGCAGTTTATTGGGGCCCCACGGCAATGAGCAGTTCTTC.